The clone carrying this TCR beta chain has a handful of counts. Using a J-beta primer mix together with a sample-barcoded 5' primer, a second PCR was run for 7 to 11 cycles. TCRdb analysed the 5' RACE reads with MiXCR anew, one entry per CDR3 protein. Here the sample spans about 830,000 distinct CDR3 sequences, 62% being singletons. The data originate from a study of blood T cells in healthy people across ages. The J segment lost 5 bases and the V segment lost 4 bases, leaving 5 bases of the junction unmatched. Germline CDR1 and CDR2: MNHEY and SVGAGI. The CDR3 has 14 amino acids. The rearrangement uses TRBV6-5 and TRBJ2-1; 7 bases match TRBD1. The receptor comes from a man between 25 and 39 years old in good health. Sequenced sample: blood. The CDR3 region has the DNA TGTGCCAGCAGTTCGAGGGGGCGCGACAATGAGCAGTTCTTC. Amino acid sequence: CASSSRGRDNEQFF.